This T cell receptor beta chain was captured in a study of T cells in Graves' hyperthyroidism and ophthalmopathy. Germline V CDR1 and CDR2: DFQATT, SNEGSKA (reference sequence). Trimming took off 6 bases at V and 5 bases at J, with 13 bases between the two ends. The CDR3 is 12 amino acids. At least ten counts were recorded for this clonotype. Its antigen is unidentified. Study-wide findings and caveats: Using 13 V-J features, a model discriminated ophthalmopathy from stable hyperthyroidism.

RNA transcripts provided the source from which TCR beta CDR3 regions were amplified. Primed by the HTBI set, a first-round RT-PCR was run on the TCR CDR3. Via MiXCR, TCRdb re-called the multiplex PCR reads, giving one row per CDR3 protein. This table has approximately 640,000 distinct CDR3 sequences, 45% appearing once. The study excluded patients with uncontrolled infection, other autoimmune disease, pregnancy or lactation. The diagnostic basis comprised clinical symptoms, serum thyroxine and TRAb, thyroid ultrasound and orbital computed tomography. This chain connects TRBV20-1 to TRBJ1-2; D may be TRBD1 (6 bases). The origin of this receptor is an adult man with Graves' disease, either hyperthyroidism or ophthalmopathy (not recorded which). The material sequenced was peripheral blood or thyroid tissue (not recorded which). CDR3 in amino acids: CSARTATYGYTF. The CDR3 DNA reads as TGCAGTGCACGGACAGCAACTTATGGCTACACCTTC.